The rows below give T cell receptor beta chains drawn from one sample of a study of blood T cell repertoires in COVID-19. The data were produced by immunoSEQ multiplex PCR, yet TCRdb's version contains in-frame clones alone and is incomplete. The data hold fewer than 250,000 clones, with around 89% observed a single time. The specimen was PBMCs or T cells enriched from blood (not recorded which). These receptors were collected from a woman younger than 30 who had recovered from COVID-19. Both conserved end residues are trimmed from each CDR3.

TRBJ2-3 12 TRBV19 ATKGDYGADTQY
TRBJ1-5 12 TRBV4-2 ASSQGRSNQPQH
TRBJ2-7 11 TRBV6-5 ASGRAGMYEQY
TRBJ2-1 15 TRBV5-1 ASSLAGGQGAYNEQF
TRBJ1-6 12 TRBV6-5 ASAGLRYNSPLH
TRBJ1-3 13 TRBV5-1 ASSWDRGPGNTIY
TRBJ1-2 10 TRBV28 ASSLRTGRFT
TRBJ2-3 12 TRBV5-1 ASSSGGEGDTQY
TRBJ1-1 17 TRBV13 ASSPPDRDLFRRNTEAF
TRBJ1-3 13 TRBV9 ASSPSQGSGNTIY
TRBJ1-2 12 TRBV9 ASSPRTGHYGYT
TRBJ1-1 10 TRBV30 AWSTVGREAF
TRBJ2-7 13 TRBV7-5 VRRRGQGTLYEQY
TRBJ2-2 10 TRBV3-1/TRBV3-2 ASSHQAGELF
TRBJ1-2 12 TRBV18 ASSPEERSYGYT
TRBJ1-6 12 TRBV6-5 ASSKTRYNSPLH